The next 3 T cell receptor beta chains were all read from a single sample in a study of OX40 agonist ivuxolimab in advanced cancers. Receptor libraries were prepared by the immunoSEQ multiplex PCR assay. TCRdb re-hosts the immuneACCESS table, in-frame sequences only. Its copies lack some clones; in the studies checked, an unresolved V gene accounts for under half of them, and the cause for the rest is not known. The sample has 70,000 to 95,000 clones on record, roughly 94% of them singletons. Together, the top ten hold 20% of the sample. Sequencing used CD4+ or CD8+ T cells sorted from blood, obtained in a trial of the OX40 agonist ivuxolimab. These receptor sequences come from an adult with an advanced solid tumor such as melanoma, head and neck, liver or kidney cancer.

The gene calls are TRBV6-5 and TRBJ1-2; a possible D gene is TRBD1 (6 bases). The germline V gene encodes CDR1 MNHEY and CDR2 SVGAGI. The CDR3 has 12 amino acids. V shed 2 bases and J shed 7 bases, with 8 bases lying between them. The DNA of the CDR3 is TGTGCCAGCAGTTACGGGGGCTCTGGCTACACCTTC. This gives the protein CASSYGGSGYTF.

The rearrangement joins TRBV7-2 to TRBJ2-1, with TRBD2 as a possible D gene (5 bases). Germline CDR1 is SGHTA and CDR2 is FQGNSA. The V gene lost 4 bases and the J gene lost 5 bases, with 21 bases spanning the gap. The CDR3 is 17 residues long. CDR3 region: CASSSPVGLEGDNEQFF. Written as DNA, the CDR3 is TGTGCCAGCAGCTCGCCTGTGGGTCTCGAGGGCGACAATGAGCAGTTCTTC.

The chain employs TRBV4-3 and TRBJ1-2; D gene ambiguous. The CDR3 runs to 15 residues. The V end lost 0 bases, the J end lost 4 bases, and 12 bases lay between the germline ends. The germline gives CDR1 LGHNA, CDR2 YSLEER. The CDR3 loop is CASSQEATIAYGYTF. CDR3 DNA: TGCGCCAGCAGCCAAGAAGCCACTATCGCCTATGGCTACACCTTC.